These 14 T cell receptor beta chains came from one sample sequenced in a study of blood T cell repertoires in COVID-19. The table came from immunoSEQ multiplex PCR; TCRdb's copy has only in-frame clones and leaves some out. The table records roughly 410,000 clones, approximately 91% of them present only once. The sample was peripheral blood. Receptors originate from a woman between 40 and 50 years old with COVID-19, enrolled during active disease.

The chain links TRBV20-1 to TRBJ2-7; D is unclear. The V end was cut by 6 bases, the J end by 4 bases, with 10 bases between. CDR3 length equals 11 residues. The germline CDR1 and CDR2 sequences are DFQATT and SNEGSKA (reference sequence). CDR3 residues: CSAPKLYEQYF. The CDR3 DNA sequence: TGCAGTGCCCCGAAGCTTTACGAGCAGTACTTC.

This chain connects TRBV6-5 to TRBJ1-4; 7 bases line up with TRBD1. The CDR3 sequence is 15 residues long. Germline V CDR1 and CDR2: MNHEY, SVGAGI. Trimming cost V 7 bases and J 0 bases; bases outside gene matches: 5. For the CDR3, the DNA is TGTGCCAGCAAGACAGGGACCACAACTAATGAAAAACTGTTTTTT. This gives the protein CASKTGTTTNEKLFF.

This chain uses TRBV7-2 with TRBJ1-5; no clear D gene. Germline values: CDR1 SGHTA, CDR2 FQGNSA. The CDR3 runs to 13 residues. Trimming removed 0 bases at V and 5 bases at J, with 5 bases between. The CDR3 coding sequence is TGTGCCAGCAGCTTAGCCCGGTATCAGCCCCAGCATTTT. The encoded protein is CASSLARYQPQHF.

This chain connects TRBV2 to TRBJ1-6; 10 bases fit TRBD1. With 6 bases clipped from V and 6 bases from J, the junction kept 8 bases outside the gene matches. The CDR3 totals 16 residues. The germline CDR1 and CDR2 sequences are SNHLY and FYNNEI. The CDR3 is CASSGDRGYGNSPLHF. For the CDR3, the DNA is TGTGCCAGCAGCGGGGACAGGGGATACGGTAATTCACCCCTCCACTTT.

With respect to this clone: The junction departs from germline at one end; a sequencing error may be responsible. The V call is TRBV6-1, the J call TRBJ1-1, with a weak D call TRBD1 (6 bases). Germline loops: CDR1 MNHNS, CDR2 SASEGT. The CDR3 consists of 11 residues. The CDR3: CASSEARGAAF. The CDR3 region has the DNA TGTGCCAGCAGTGAAGCGCGGGGGGCCGCCTTT.

This chain joins TRBV4-3 and TRBJ2-1; no firm D call. This CDR3 is built from 14 residues. Germline V lookup: CDR1 LGHNA, CDR2 YSLEER. The germline V and J ends were trimmed by 6 bases and 7 bases, with 16 bases remaining between them. The CDR3 region has the DNA TGCGCCAGCAGGGGTGACCAGAGGAATAATGAGCAGTTCTTC. Its protein is CASRGDQRNNEQFF.

The gene calls are TRBV4-3 and TRBJ2-3; 8 nucleotides agree with TRBD2. The CDR3 has 17 amino acids. With 0 bases clipped from V and 2 bases from J, the junction kept 7 bases outside the gene matches. Germline V gene lookup returns CDR1 LGHNA and CDR2 YSLEER. Written as DNA, the CDR3 is TGCGCCAGCAGCCAAGATAACCAGCGGGGGCTCACAGATACGCAGTATTTT. Translating gives CASSQDNQRGLTDTQYF.

This clone was found once. The chain recombines TRBV15 with TRBJ2-7, with D perhaps TRBD1 (5 bases). This CDR3 is built from 15 residues. Deletions cut 0 bases from V and 3 bases from J, with 12 bases between. Germline CDR1 is LNHNV and CDR2 is YYDKDF (reference sequence). The CDR3, as DNA: TGTGCCACCAGCAGAGATGGGGCAGGGCGCTACGAGCAGTACTTC. This codes for CATSRDGAGRYEQYF. The full variable domain, its missing parts supplied by reference TRBV15 and TRBJ2-7, is DAMVIQNPRYQVTQFGKPVTLSCSQTLNHNVMYWYQQKSSQAPKLLFHYYDKDFNNEADTPDNFQSRRPNTSFCFLDIRSPGLGDTAMYLCATSRDGAGRYEQYFGPGTRLTVT.

This chain links TRBV7-2 with TRBJ1-1; tentatively, D is TRBD1 (6 bases). The germline V gene has CDR1 SGHTA and CDR2 FQGNSA. There are 15 residues in the CDR3. The V end was cut by 5 bases, the J end by 4 bases, with 17 bases between. The CDR3 bases are TGTGCCAGCAGCCCCACTGGGGGCCCGGGCACTGAAGCTTTCTTT. The encoded protein is CASSPTGGPGTEAFF.

The chain recombines TRBV7-2 with TRBJ2-7; 11 bases are shared with TRBD2. V shed 1 base and J 2 bases; nucleotides not matched to a gene: 4. Germline V gives CDR1 SGHTA, CDR2 FQGNSA. This CDR3 region has 16 residues. The CDR3 DNA follows: TGTGCCAGCAGCTTAGTAGCGGGAGGGGGAACCTACGAGCAGTACTTC. Amino acids: CASSLVAGGGTYEQYF.

The chain uses TRBV15 and TRBJ2-3, with 8 positions matching TRBD1. There are 18 residues in the CDR3. The germline gives CDR1 LNHNV, CDR2 YYDKDF (reference sequence). Germline trimming cut 3 bases from V and 6 bases from J; bases unmatched to any gene: 17. The CDR3 protein is CATSSPPPRGQGLDTQYF. In DNA, the CDR3 is TGTGCCACCAGCAGCCCCCCTCCCAGGGGGCAGGGGTTGGATACGCAGTATTTT.

The chain has TRBV13 and TRBJ2-2; TRBD2 matches 11 bases. This CDR3 has 17 residues. Germline lookup yields CDR1 PRHDT and CDR2 FYEKMQ (reference sequence). V lost 5 bases to trimming and J lost 3 bases; unmatched junction nucleotides: 8. The CDR3, as DNA: TGTGCCAGCAGCGCTCACTATAGCGGGAGGGACACCGGGGAGCTGTTTTTT. It specifies CASSAHYSGRDTGELFF.

V gene TRBV24-1 combines with J gene TRBJ1-1; D remains ambiguous. CDR1 KGHDR and CDR2 SFDVKD come from the germline V gene. CDR3 length: 13 residues. Deletions cut 7 bases from V and 1 base from J, with 9 bases between. The CDR3 here is CATSLAQNTEAFF. The CDR3 bases are TGTGCCACCAGCCTTGCGCAGAACACTGAAGCTTTCTTT.

V is TRBV7-3 and J is TRBJ2-5, with 13 bases aligning to TRBD2. This CDR3 contains 15 residues. Per germline, CDR1 SGHTA and CDR2 FQGTGA. Germline trimming cut 5 bases from V and 5 bases from J; bases unmatched to any gene: 5. The CDR3 DNA is TGTGCCAGCAGCGCCACTAGCGGGGGGGCCGAGACCCAGTACTTC. Translation gives CASSATSGGAETQYF.